This TCR beta chain appears in the sequencing data of a study of tumor-infiltrating lymphocytes in oesophageal squamous cell carcinoma. This clonotype turned up a few times. TCRdb re-called the PCR reads through MiXCR, storing one row per CDR3 protein. The sample records 15,000 or so distinct CDR3 sequences, around 60% being singletons. The germline V and J ends were trimmed by 4 bases and 5 bases, with 8 bases remaining between them. The CDR3 runs 12 residues. Germline V gene sequence: CDR1 MNHNY, CDR2 SVGAGI (reference sequence). The V call is TRBV6-6, the J call TRBJ2-5, with D possibly matching TRBD1 (5 bases). This sequence originates from a female donor with esophageal squamous cell carcinoma. The specimen sequenced was esophageal tumor tissue. CDR3 protein: CASSSGWETQYF. The CDR3, as DNA: TGTGCCAGCAGTTCAGGGTGGGAGACCCAGTACTTC.